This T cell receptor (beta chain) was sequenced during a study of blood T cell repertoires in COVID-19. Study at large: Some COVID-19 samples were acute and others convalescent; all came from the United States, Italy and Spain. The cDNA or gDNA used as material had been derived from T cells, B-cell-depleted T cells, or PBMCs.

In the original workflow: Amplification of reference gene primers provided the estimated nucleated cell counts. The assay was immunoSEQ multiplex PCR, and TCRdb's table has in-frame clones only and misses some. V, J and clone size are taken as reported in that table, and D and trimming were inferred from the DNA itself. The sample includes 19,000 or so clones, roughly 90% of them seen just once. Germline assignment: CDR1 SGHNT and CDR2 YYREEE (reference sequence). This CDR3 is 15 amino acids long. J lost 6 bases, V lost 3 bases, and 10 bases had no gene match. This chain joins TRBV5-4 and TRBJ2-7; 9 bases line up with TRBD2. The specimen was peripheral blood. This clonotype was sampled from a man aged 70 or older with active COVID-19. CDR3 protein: CASSSGGGGLSEQYF. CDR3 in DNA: TGTGCCAGCAGCTCTGGCGGGGGGGGCCTCTCCGAGCAGTACTTC.